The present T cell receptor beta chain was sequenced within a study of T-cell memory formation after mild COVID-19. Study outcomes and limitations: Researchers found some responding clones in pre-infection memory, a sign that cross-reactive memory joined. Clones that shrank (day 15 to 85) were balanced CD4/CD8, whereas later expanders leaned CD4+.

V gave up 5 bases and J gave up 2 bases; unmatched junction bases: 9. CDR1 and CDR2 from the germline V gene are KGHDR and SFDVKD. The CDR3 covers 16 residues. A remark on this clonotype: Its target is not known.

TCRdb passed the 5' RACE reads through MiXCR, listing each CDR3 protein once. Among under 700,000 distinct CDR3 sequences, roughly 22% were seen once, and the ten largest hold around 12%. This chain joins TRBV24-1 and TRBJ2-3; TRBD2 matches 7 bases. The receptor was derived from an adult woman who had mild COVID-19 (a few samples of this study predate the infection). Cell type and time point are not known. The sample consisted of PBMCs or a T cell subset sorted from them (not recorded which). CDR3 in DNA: TGTGCCACCAGTGGTCCGACTAGCAGCATCACAGATACGCAGTATTTT. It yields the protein CATSGPTSSITDTQYF.